The rows below give T cell receptor beta chains drawn from one sample of a study of response to subunit inactivated influenza vaccine. A single record per CDR3 protein comes from TCRdb applying MiXCR to the RT-PCR reads. The sample has 650,000 to 850,000 distinct CDR3 sequences; over 11% are singletons. The sample in question was PBMCs from blood, obtained around 14 days before vaccination. These TCRs come from a man aged 45 to 65 who received an inactivated influenza vaccine. The CDR3 runs from the conserved cysteine through the conserved F or W. D genes are given only for firm matches. Clone size, where shown, is once, few, many, or a class for clones that have expanded.

few | NA | TRBJ2-1 | TRBV6-5 | TGTGCCAGCAGTAACGGGGGAGGGGGAGGGGGTTGGGATGAGCAGTTCTTC | CASSNGGGGGGWDEQFF
many | TRBD2 | TRBJ2-1 | TRBV29-1 | TGCAGCGTTGAAGGACTAGCGACCTACAATGAGCAGTTCTTC | CSVEGLATYNEQFF
many | NA | TRBJ2-1 | TRBV4-2 | TGTGCCAGCAGCCAGGGTCGTACTTGGGGTATTGGCAATGAGCAGTTCTTC | CASSQGRTWGIGNEQFF
few | NA | TRBJ2-2 | TRBV5-1 | TGCGCCAGCAGCATCAGGGACACCGGGGAGCTGTTTTTT | CASSIRDTGELFF
few | NA | TRBJ2-1 | TRBV27 | TGTGCCAGCAGTGACTCCCCCCCTACCTACAATGAGCAGTTCTTC | CASSDSPPTYNEQFF
NA | TRBD2 | TRBJ2-7 | TRBV28 | TGTGCCAGCAGTCTTTTAGGCTGGGACGGAGGACTAGCGGGAGCTCGGTACGAGCAGTACTTC | CASSLLGWDGGLAGARYEQYF
few | NA | TRBJ2-2 | TRBV6-1 | TGTGCCGGCCGGCCAGGAAACACCGGGGAGCTGTTTTTT | CAGRPGNTGELFF
NA | NA | TRBJ2-1 | TRBV5-5 | TGTGCCAGCAGCACCCTGGGGGGCACTAGCTCCTACAATGAGCAGTTCTTC | CASSTLGGTSSYNEQFF
once | NA | TRBJ2-7 | TRBV5-1 | TGCGCCAGCAGCTTGGTTAGGACGGGGGAAGAGCAGTACTTC | CASSLVRTGEEQYF
NA | NA | TRBJ2-7 | TRBV3-1 | TGTGCCAGCAGCCAAGTTTTGCGGCGGGAGCAGTACTTC | CASSQVLRREQYF
NA | NA | TRBJ2-1 | TRBV7-7 | TGTGCTAGCAGTCTTTTTTGGCGCGAGGAGCAGTTCTTC | CASSLFWREEQFF
many | NA | TRBJ2-3 | TRBV20-1 | TGCAGTGCCCCGGTGCTCCCCCACCGGGCAGATACGCAGTATTTT | CSAPVLPHRADTQYF
few | NA | TRBJ2-3 | TRBV20-1 | TGCAGTGCTAGAGGAGCCGGGAGACCCACAGATACGCAGTATTTT | CSARGAGRPTDTQYF
once | NA | TRBJ1-6 | TRBV27 | TGTGCCAGCTCTTGGGCGACCTATAATTCACCCCTCCACTTT | CASSWATYNSPLHF
few | NA | TRBJ1-1 | TRBV20-1 | TGCAGTGCTTCAAGGGGACCGGAGGGCTCTGAAGCTTTCTTT | CSASRGPEGSEAFF
many | NA | TRBJ1-2 | TRBV20-1 | TGCAGTGCTCCTGAGCCAAACCGGACAGTATCCTATGGCTACACCTTC | CSAPEPNRTVSYGYTF
few | NA | TRBJ2-6 | TRBV5-1 | TGCGCCAGCAGCTTGGGACAACTCTCTGGGGCCAACGTCCTGACTTTC | CASSLGQLSGANVLTF
NA | TRBD1 | TRBJ2-1 | TRBV12-5 | TGTGCTAGTGGCCGGGACAGCTCCCACTACTCCTACAATGAGCAGTTCTTC | CASGRDSSHYSYNEQFF
few | NA | TRBJ2-7 | TRBV29-1 | TGCAGCGTTGAAGGAGGCTTCGGTGGGCAGTACTTC | CSVEGGFGGQYF
few | NA | TRBJ1-1 | TRBV29-1 | TGCAGCGGCGGACCTTCAAACACTGAAGCTTTCTTT | CSGGPSNTEAFF
few | NA | TRBJ1-1 | TRBV12-3/TRBV12-4 | TGTGCCAGCAGACTGGGGGCGTCTATGAACACTGAAGCTTTCTTT | CASRLGASMNTEAFF
many | NA | TRBJ1-6 | TRBV15 | TGTGCCACCAGCAGAGTTACGATCGGGAATTCACCCCTCCACTTT | CATSRVTIGNSPLHF
NA | TRBD2 | TRBJ2-3 | TRBV11-2 | TGTGCCAGCAGCTTAGACCCGGGACTAGCGGGGAGAACCACAGATACGCAGTATTTT | CASSLDPGLAGRTTDTQYF
few | TRBD1 | TRBJ2-2 | TRBV28 | TGTGCCATCAGGGGGCTGGGTAGCGGGGAGCTGTTTTTT | CAIRGLGSGELFF
NA | NA | TRBJ2-1 | TRBV28 | TGTGCCAGCACTTCCCGACCCTACAATGAGCAGTTCTTC | CASTSRPYNEQFF
NA | NA | TRBJ2-1 | TRBV15 | TGTGCCACCAGCAGAGATCTATATGAGCAGTTCTTC | CATSRDLYEQFF
NA | TRBD1 | TRBJ2-5 | TRBV6-1 | TGTGCCAAGAGAGTGGACAGGGATCAAGAGACCCAGTACTTC | CAKRVDRDQETQYF
few | NA | TRBJ2-1 | TRBV11-2 | TGTGCCAGCAGCTTAGTCTCGGACCTCTCCTACAATGAGCAGTTCTTC | CASSLVSDLSYNEQFF
NA | TRBD2 | TRBJ2-3 | TRBV20-1 | TGCAGTGCTGGGCCTTTTCTAGCGGGAGGTCCTAGAGATACGCAGTATTTT | CSAGPFLAGGPRDTQYF
NA | TRBD2 | TRBJ2-7 | TRBV4-3 | TGCGCCAGCAGCCAAGAATTTGCGGGAGGGCCCTACGAGCAGTACTTC | CASSQEFAGGPYEQYF
NA | NA | TRBJ2-5 | TRBV5-1 | TGCGCCAGCAGCCCTGGCGGGTGGGAGGAAGAGACCCAGTACTTC | CASSPGGWEEETQYF
few | NA | TRBJ2-3 | TRBV7-6 | TGTGCCAGCAGCCCTTCCTCAGGTGCTGGGGTCACAGATACGCAGTATTTT | CASSPSSGAGVTDTQYF
NA | NA | TRBJ2-1 | TRBV3-1 | TGTGCCAGCAGCTCCTCCGAGGGGATCGGATACAATGAGCAGTTCTTC | CASSSSEGIGYNEQFF
few | NA | TRBJ2-7 | TRBV28 | TGTGCCAGCAGTTTCTCTCTAGCGCCCTCGTACGAGCAGTACTTC | CASSFSLAPSYEQYF
NA | NA | TRBJ2-5 | TRBV5-1 | TGCGCCAGCGGACAAAATGGGGGACAAGAGACCCAGTACTTC | CASGQNGGQETQYF
few | TRBD1 | TRBJ1-4 | TRBV20-1 | TGCAGCGCGGGACAGCCTAATGAAAAACTGTTTTTT | CSAGQPNEKLFF